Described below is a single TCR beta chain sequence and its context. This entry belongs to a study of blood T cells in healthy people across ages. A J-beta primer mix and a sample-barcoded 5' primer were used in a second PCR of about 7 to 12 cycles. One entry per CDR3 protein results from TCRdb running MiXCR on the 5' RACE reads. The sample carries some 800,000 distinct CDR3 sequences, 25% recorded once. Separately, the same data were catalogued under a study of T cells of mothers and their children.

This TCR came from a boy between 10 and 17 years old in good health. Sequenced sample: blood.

The CDR3, as DNA: TGCGCCAGCAGCCCCATAATGAACACTGAAGCTTTCTTT. Translation: CASSPIMNTEAFF. The V gene is TRBV4-3, the J gene TRBJ1-1; no firm D call. This CDR3 contains 13 residues. CDR1 is LGHNA, CDR2 YSLEER, per germline. The V end was cut by 4 bases, the J end by 0 bases, with 6 bases between.